The rows below give T cell receptor beta chains drawn from one sample of a study of control samples from healthy donors and cancer patients. The protocol was immunoSEQ multiplex PCR, while the TCRdb copy is restricted to in-frame clones and leaves out a portion. Of about 250,000 clones in the sample, about four fifths were seen once. The specimen sequenced was PBMCs. All receptors come from a woman aged 55-69 years with lung cancer. CDR3s include the opening cysteine and the closing phenylalanine or tryptophan. A D gene is named only where the DNA matches it firmly. A clone size is listed for some rows: how often the clone was seen (once, few, many), or a class if it is expanded.

size: -
V: TRBV19
D: -
J: TRBJ1-5
DNA: TGTGCCAGTAGTATAGCTAGGGGCCAGCCCCAGCATTTT
CDR3: CASSIARGQPQHF

size: -
V: TRBV27
D: -
J: TRBJ1-1
DNA: TGTGCCAGCCCCGAGAGGGGGGCTGGGAACACTGAAGCTTTCTTT
CDR3: CASPERGAGNTEAFF

size: -
V: TRBV2
D: TRBD1
J: TRBJ2-7
DNA: TGTGCCAGCACGGGACAGGGGTCCCACGAGCAGTACTTC
CDR3: CASTGQGSHEQYF

size: -
V: TRBV7-9
D: -
J: TRBJ2-5
DNA: TGTGCCAGCAGCTTAGCATCCGGCCAGGGAGAGACCCAGTACTTC
CDR3: CASSLASGQGETQYF

size: -
V: TRBV2
D: TRBD2
J: TRBJ2-1
DNA: TGTGCCAGCAGTTCTAGGCGGGGGGTCAATGAGCAGTTCTTC
CDR3: CASSSRRGVNEQFF

size: once
V: TRBV5-6
D: -
J: TRBJ1-6
DNA: TGTGCCAGCTTTGGACAGAGCTCCTATAATTCACCCCTCCACTTT
CDR3: CASFGQSSYNSPLHF

size: -
V: TRBV5-1
D: -
J: TRBJ2-1
DNA: TGCGCCAGCAGCTTGGGAGCGCTTATCTCCTACAATGAGCAGTTCTTC
CDR3: CASSLGALISYNEQFF

size: -
V: TRBV6-6
D: -
J: TRBJ2-1
DNA: TGTGCCAGTAAGAACGGGGATGAGCAGTTCTTC
CDR3: CASKNGDEQFF

size: -
V: TRBV3-1/TRBV3-2
D: TRBD1
J: TRBJ1-4
DNA: TGTGCCAGCAGCCAAGGCGTAGACAGGGGTGGAACTAATGAAAAACTGTTTTTT
CDR3: CASSQGVDRGGTNEKLFF

size: -
V: TRBV9
D: TRBD1
J: TRBJ1-6
DNA: TGTGCCAGCAGCACAGGGGGCAGCTCCTATAATTCACCCCTCCACTTT
CDR3: CASSTGGSSYNSPLHF

size: -
V: TRBV19
D: -
J: TRBJ2-3
DNA: TGTGCCAGTAGTAGGGCCCCCGGGGCAGTCAGCACAGATACGCAGTATTTT
CDR3: CASSRAPGAVSTDTQYF

size: -
V: TRBV7-3
D: TRBD1
J: TRBJ1-2
DNA: TGTGCCAGCAGCTTAACGGGGGGGACAGAGCGAAACTATGGCTACACCTTC
CDR3: CASSLTGGTERNYGYTF

size: -
V: TRBV27
D: -
J: TRBJ2-7
DNA: TGTGCCAGCAGTTTATCGAGGCCGGCAGGGCCTGGGCCTCTCCCCTACGAGCAGTACTTC
CDR3: CASSLSRPAGPGPLPYEQYF

size: -
V: TRBV28
D: TRBD2
J: TRBJ2-1
DNA: TGTGCCAGCAGGACTAGCGGGAGTGGGACCTACAATGAGCAGTTCTTC
CDR3: CASRTSGSGTYNEQFF

size: -
V: TRBV7-9
D: -
J: TRBJ2-7
DNA: TGTGCCAGCAGCTCTCACGGCGAGCAGTACTTC
CDR3: CASSSHGEQYF

size: -
V: TRBV2
D: TRBD1
J: TRBJ1-5
DNA: TGTGCCAGCAGTCGTGGGGCTCGACAGGGAAGTCAGCCCCAGCATTTT
CDR3: CASSRGARQGSQPQHF

size: once
V: TRBV19
D: TRBD1
J: TRBJ2-7
DNA: TGTGCCAGTAGTGGATTCCGGGACAGTCCCTACGAGCAGTACTTC
CDR3: CASSGFRDSPYEQYF

size: -
V: TRBV5-1
D: TRBD2
J: TRBJ2-5
DNA: TGCGCCAGCAGCCCTGGGACTAGCGGGAGCCAAGAGACCCAGTACTTC
CDR3: CASSPGTSGSQETQYF

size: -
V: TRBV29-1
D: -
J: TRBJ1-1
DNA: TGCAGCGTTCGTACAGGGTACACTGAAGCTTTCTTT
CDR3: CSVRTGYTEAFF

size: -
V: TRBV5-1
D: -
J: TRBJ2-7
DNA: TGCGCCAGCAGCTTGGGAGACGGATACGAGCAGTACTTC
CDR3: CASSLGDGYEQYF

size: -
V: TRBV3-1/TRBV3-2
D: -
J: TRBJ2-7
DNA: TGTGCCAGCAGTCTGACAGTTTTCGTGGACGAGCAGTACTTC
CDR3: CASSLTVFVDEQYF

size: -
V: TRBV24-1
D: TRBD1
J: TRBJ2-3
DNA: TGTGCCACCCAGGAAGGGACAGCCCTAGATACGCAGTATTTT
CDR3: CATQEGTALDTQYF

size: -
V: TRBV5-4
D: TRBD1
J: TRBJ2-7
DNA: TGTGCCAGCAGCCCTGGACAGGGGGCCTACGAGCAGTACTTC
CDR3: CASSPGQGAYEQYF

size: -
V: TRBV6-5
D: -
J: TRBJ1-4
DNA: TGTGCCAGCCTGCGGGCCGAAAAACTGTTTTTT
CDR3: CASLRAEKLFF

size: -
V: TRBV10-1
D: -
J: TRBJ2-2
DNA: TGCGCCAGCAGTGACGGCCAGGGCTGGGGGATCGGGGAGCTGTTTTTT
CDR3: CASSDGQGWGIGELFF

size: -
V: TRBV5-8
D: -
J: TRBJ1-3
DNA: TGTGCCAGCAGCGTCAACCGGGACTCCTTTTCCACCATATATTTT
CDR3: CASSVNRDSFSTIYF

size: few
V: TRBV11-2
D: -
J: TRBJ1-1
DNA: TGTGCCAGCACTCTGATGACAGGCCAGAACACTGAAGCTTTCTTT
CDR3: CASTLMTGQNTEAFF

size: -
V: TRBV5-4
D: -
J: TRBJ2-5
DNA: TGTGCCAGCAGCTTGGCTGGGGTACCAGAGACCCAGTACTTC
CDR3: CASSLAGVPETQYF

size: -
V: TRBV28
D: TRBD1
J: TRBJ2-6
DNA: TGTGCCAGCAGTTCCACAGGGGGCCTCCTGGGGGCCAACGTCCTGACTTTC
CDR3: CASSSTGGLLGANVLTF

size: -
V: TRBV7-9
D: -
J: TRBJ1-4
DNA: TGTGCCAGCAGAAGGGACGGTAATGAAAAACTGTTTTTT
CDR3: CASRRDGNEKLFF

size: -
V: TRBV9
D: -
J: TRBJ1-5
DNA: TGTGCCAGCAGTACCGGGACCGGTAGCAATCAGCCCCAGCATTTT
CDR3: CASSTGTGSNQPQHF

size: few
V: TRBV4-1
D: -
J: TRBJ1-3
DNA: TGCGCCAGCAGCCAAGATCGTCCCTTGCTCCGCTCTGGAAACACCATATATTTT
CDR3: CASSQDRPLLRSGNTIYF

size: -
V: TRBV5-1
D: TRBD1
J: TRBJ2-3
DNA: TGCGCCACCTCTGGACAGGGTAACACAGATACGCAGTATTTT
CDR3: CATSGQGNTDTQYF

size: -
V: TRBV3-1/TRBV3-2
D: TRBD1
J: TRBJ1-6
DNA: TGTGCCAGCAGGCCACGCCAGGGGGAGTCACCCCTCCACTTT
CDR3: CASRPRQGESPLHF

size: -
V: TRBV10-3
D: -
J: TRBJ2-1
DNA: TGTGCCATCAGTGACCAGAGCTCCTACAATGAGCAGTTCTTC
CDR3: CAISDQSSYNEQFF

size: -
V: TRBV6-5
D: -
J: TRBJ1-4
DNA: TGTGCCAGCAGTAATATCCAGGGGACTAATGAAAAACTGTTTTTT
CDR3: CASSNIQGTNEKLFF

size: -
V: TRBV2
D: -
J: TRBJ1-5
DNA: TGTGCCAGCAGTGAATTCGGAGATGGCAATCAGCCCCAGCATTTT
CDR3: CASSEFGDGNQPQHF

size: -
V: TRBV19
D: -
J: TRBJ1-5
DNA: TGTGCCAGTAGTAGCCAGGGATATAGCAATCAGCCCCAGCATTTT
CDR3: CASSSQGYSNQPQHF

size: -
V: TRBV20-1
D: -
J: TRBJ1-1
DNA: TGCAGTGCTAGTGAGGATCTTTACACTGAAGCTTTCTTT
CDR3: CSASEDLYTEAFF

size: -
V: TRBV7-8
D: TRBD1
J: TRBJ1-3
DNA: TGTGCCAGCAGCTTAGTGACAGGGGCGACCTCTGGAAACACCATATATTTT
CDR3: CASSLVTGATSGNTIYF

size: -
V: TRBV30
D: -
J: TRBJ1-6
DNA: TGTGCCTGGAGGGACACAGGGAACAATTCACCCCTCCACTTT
CDR3: CAWRDTGNNSPLHF

size: -
V: TRBV30
D: -
J: TRBJ2-7
DNA: TGTGCCTGGAGGCCCTTAATCGGGTACGAGCAGTACTTC
CDR3: CAWRPLIGYEQYF